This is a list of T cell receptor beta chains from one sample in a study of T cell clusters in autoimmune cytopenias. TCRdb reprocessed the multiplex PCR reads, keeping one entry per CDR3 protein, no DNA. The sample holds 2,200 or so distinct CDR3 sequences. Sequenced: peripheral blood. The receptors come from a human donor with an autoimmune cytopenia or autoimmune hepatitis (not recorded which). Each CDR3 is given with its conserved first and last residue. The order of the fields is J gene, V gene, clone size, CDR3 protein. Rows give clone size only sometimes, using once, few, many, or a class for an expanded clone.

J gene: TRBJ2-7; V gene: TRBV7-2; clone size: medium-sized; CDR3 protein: CASSLFREQYF
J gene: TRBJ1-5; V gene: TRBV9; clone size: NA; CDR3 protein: CASSVDAGVHQPQHF
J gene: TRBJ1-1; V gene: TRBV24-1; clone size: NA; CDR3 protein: CATRSGTSLEAFF
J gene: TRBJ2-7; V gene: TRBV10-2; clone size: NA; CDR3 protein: CASSEGSHYEQYF
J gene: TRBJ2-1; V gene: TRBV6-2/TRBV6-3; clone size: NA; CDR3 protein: CATSTPGPQFF
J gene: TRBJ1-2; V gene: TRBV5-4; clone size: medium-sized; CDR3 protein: CASSPQGEGYGYTF
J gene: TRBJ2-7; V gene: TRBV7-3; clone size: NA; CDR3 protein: CASSQGLAGVYEQYF
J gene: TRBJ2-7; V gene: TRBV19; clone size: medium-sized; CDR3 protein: CASSAGQDYEQYF
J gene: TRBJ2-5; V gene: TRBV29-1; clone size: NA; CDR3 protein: CSARTGGTGETQYF
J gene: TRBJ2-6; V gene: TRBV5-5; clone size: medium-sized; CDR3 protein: CASSLEGYGANVLTF
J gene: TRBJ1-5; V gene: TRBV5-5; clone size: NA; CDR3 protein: CASSLEESYNQPQHF
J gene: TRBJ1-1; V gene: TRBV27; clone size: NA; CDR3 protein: CASSPIENTEAFF
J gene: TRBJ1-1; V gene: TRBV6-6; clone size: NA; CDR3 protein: CASSYTGRNTEAFF
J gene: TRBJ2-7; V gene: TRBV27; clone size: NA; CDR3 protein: CASSSSYEQYF
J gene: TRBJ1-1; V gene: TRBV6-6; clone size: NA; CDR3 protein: CASSYSQNTEAFF
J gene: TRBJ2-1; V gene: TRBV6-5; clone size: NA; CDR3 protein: CASRGLAGGPGYNEQFF
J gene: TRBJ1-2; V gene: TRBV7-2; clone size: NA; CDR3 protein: CASSLESANYGYTF
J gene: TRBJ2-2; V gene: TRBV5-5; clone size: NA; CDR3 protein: CASSSHTGELFF
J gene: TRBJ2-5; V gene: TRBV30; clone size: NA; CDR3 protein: CAWSVFRWETQYF
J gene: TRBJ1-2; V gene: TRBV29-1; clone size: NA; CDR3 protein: CSVEGVPGYTF
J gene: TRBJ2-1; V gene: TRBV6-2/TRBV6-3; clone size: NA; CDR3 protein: CASSYGPSTEQFF
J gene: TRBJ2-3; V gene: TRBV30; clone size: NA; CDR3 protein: CACTQAADTQYF
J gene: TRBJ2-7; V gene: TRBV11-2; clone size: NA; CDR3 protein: CASSSLWHEQYF
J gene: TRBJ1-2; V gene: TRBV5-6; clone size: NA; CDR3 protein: CASSLEADYGYTF
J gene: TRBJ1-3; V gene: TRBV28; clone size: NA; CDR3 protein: CASRYRLSGNTIYF
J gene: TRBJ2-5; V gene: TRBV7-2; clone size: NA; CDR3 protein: CASNRLAGGGETQYF
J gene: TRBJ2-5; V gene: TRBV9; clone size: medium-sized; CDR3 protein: CASSVGQAGETQYF
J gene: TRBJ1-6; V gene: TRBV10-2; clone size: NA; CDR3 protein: CASSMGRVSSYNSPLHF
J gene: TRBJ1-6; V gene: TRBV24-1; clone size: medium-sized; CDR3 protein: CATSGPGRNSPLHF
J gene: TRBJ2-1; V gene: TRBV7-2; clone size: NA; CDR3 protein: CASSAQGGRRASYNEQFF
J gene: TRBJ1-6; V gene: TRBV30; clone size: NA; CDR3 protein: CAWRPDYNSPLHF
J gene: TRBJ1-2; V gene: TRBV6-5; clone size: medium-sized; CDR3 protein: CASSARDRERYTF
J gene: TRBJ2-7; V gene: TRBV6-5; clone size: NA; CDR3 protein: CASRDSGGEEQYF
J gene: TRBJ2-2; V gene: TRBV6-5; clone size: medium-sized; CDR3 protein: CASKRTSDPEVTGELFF
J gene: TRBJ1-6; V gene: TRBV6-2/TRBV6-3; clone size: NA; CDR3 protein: CASRPTSGPLHF
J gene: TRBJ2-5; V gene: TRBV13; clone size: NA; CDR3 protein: CASSLLPARETQYF
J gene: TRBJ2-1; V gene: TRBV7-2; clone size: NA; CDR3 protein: CASSLDPGGYNEQFF
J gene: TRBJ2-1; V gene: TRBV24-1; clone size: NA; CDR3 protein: CATSDLSGGAGEQFF
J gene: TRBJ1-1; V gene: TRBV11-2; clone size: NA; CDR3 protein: CASSFRSGQGGAEAFF
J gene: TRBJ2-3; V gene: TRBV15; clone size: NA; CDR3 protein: CATSGGWPGSTDTQYF
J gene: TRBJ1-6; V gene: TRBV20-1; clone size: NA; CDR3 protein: CSARRTGHYNSPLHF
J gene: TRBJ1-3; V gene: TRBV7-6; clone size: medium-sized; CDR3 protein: CASSLGGAGNTIYF
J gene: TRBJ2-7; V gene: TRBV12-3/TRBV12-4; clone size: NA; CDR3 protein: CASSSGTTTEQYF
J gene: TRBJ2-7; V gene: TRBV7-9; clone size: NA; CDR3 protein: CASSPVGSEQYF
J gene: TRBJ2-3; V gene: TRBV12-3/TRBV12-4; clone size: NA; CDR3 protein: CASSFSGREGGTQYF
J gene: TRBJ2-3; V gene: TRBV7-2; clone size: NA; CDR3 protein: CASSLTSGRETQYF
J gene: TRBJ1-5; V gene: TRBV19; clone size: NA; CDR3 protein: CASSTRGVGNQPQHF
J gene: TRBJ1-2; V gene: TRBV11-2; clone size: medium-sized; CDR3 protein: CASSPGQGYGYTF
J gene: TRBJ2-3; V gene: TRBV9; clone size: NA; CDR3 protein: CASSTRTDTQYF
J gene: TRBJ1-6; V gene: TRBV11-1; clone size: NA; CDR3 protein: CASSSLQGDPYNSPLHF
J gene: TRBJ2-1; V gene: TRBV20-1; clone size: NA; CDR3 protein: CSAKTRTHHEQFF
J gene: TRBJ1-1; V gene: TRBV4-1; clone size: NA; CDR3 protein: CASSQEVTNTEAFF
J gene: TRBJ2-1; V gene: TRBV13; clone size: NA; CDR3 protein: CASSLGQGNEQFF
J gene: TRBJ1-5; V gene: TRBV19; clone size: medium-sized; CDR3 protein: CASSIVGGVKPQHF